The sequence of this T cell receptor (beta chain) was determined in a study of CD8 T cells in Susac syndrome. Peripheral blood CD8+ and CD4+ T cells were profiled by TCR beta sequencing. The multiple sclerosis controls were treatment-naive patients, and their relapsing-remitting disease was stable or active. As concerns this clonotype: Its antigen is unidentified.

Random hexamers were used to reverse transcribe 0.5 to 1 ug of RNA. With immunoSEQ multiplex PCR, TCR beta CDR3 was amplified across 54 Vbeta and 13 Jbeta. MiXCR, applied by TCRdb to the immunoSEQ multiplex PCR reads, yields one record per CDR3 protein. The sample holds roughly 120,000 distinct CDR3 sequences, over 90% seen once. In germline, CDR1 is DFQATT, CDR2 SNEGSKA (reference sequence). Between the trimmed V and J ends, which lost 2 bases and 2 bases, there was a span of 11 bases. This CDR3 has 14 residues. Study conclusions and caveats: The relatively small number of individuals in the TCR sequencing and HLA analysis was acknowledged by the study.

The TCR sequence derives from a human donor with multiple sclerosis. Specimen: CD8+ T cells from PBMCs. The genes are TRBV20-1 and TRBJ2-3; D is unclear. CDR3 amino acids: CSARPSRPTDTQYF. In DNA, the CDR3 is TGCAGTGCTAGACCCTCCCGTCCCACAGATACGCAGTATTTT.